The present T cell receptor beta chain was sequenced within a study of cytomegalovirus exposure and HLA in healthy donors (dated by TCRdb to about 2017). For the wider study: An earlier analysis of roughly 610 of the donors reported under 300 Gb of sequence data and 90 million to 120 million unique TCR beta sequences obtained from about 170 million T cells. Roughly 300 gigabases of sequencing data and tens of millions of unique TCR sequences made up an early release that covered several hundred HLA-typed donors. Of the 300 to 450 genotyped donors, 80% to 90% were placed in the genetic ancestry cluster associated with self-reported Caucasian donors. The study aimed to test whether signatures of past pathogen exposure could be identified by cataloging public T cell receptors. The study used immunosequencing to profile the T cell repertoires of several hundred subjects and linked those repertoires to cytomegalovirus serostatus. Besides the first cohort of 550 to 750 subjects, a separate validation cohort made up of 120 different subjects was used. High-throughput TCR immunosequencing, statistical association of individual TCRs with disease status, and machine learning were combined to predict cytomegalovirus infection status. A later analysis re-analyzed previously published TCR beta repertoires from 666 donors and added high-resolution HLA genotyping to study TCR occurrence patterns. Rather than drawing on any new phenotypic data, the later analysis identified candidate immune exposures from TCR beta sequences and the way those sequences occurred across donors. An earlier analysis of fewer than 750 of the donors used high-throughput TCR beta sequencing to judge whether each TCR beta V gene segment behaved as functional or pseudogenic. Donor age, sex, ethnicity and CMV serostatus were collected together with the repertoire data. A later genetic analysis used genome-wide SNP genotypes for about 65% of the 666 donors, treating that subset as a discovery cohort. Every repertoire in the discovery cohort had been generated on one and the same sequencing platform. Both class I and class II loci were covered by HLA typing, at four-digit resolution. Typing coverage differed by locus: A, B, C, DRB1 and DQB1 were typed in roughly 620-630 donors, DQA1 in about 510, DPA1 in some 600, and DPB1 in 450 to 480. A few DR-DQ haplotypes were treated as single units for association and clustering because of strong linkage in the cohort. Across about 380 genotyped donors of the cohort, an average of approximately 220,000 unique TCR beta nucleotide sequences per donor were sequenced, and 15% to 20% of those sequences were non-productive.

Study-wide conclusions, independent of this receptor: The study gave a list of under 200 TCR beta chains associated with cytomegalovirus. A later analysis reported that several top co-occurrence clusters appeared linked to parvovirus B19, influenza, CMV and Epstein-Barr virus. In a later analysis, TCR association rates were found to vary across HLA loci, with the most associated TCRs seen for DRB1 alleles and the fewest for HLA-C alleles. Across donors, most TCR sequences were observed very rarely, whereas some public TCRs were present in many individuals. A later analysis associated 16,951 TCR beta sequences with specific HLA alleles at a false discovery rate of 0.05. In both the original and validation cohorts, the classifier was reported to diagnose cytomegalovirus status with high specificity and sensitivity. Because counts were too low, 15 to 20 rarely observed V segments, including chromosome 9 orphons, were left out of the earlier analysis of 500 to 750 of the donors. A cluster of highly shared sequence variants was judged likely to represent a technical artifact of the sequencing pipeline. This cohort had only TCR beta chains sequenced, and the lack of alpha or paired-chain data limited which features could be detected. In a later analysis, HLA-associated TCR beta chains were found to be more clonally expanded and to have lower generation probabilities than equally common non-associated chains. The only immune exposure information available for the cohort was CMV serostatus. A few of the identified cytomegalovirus-associated TCR beta chains were confirmed in vitro to be specific for cytomegalovirus antigens. An association between a missense DCLRE1C variant and V-gene and J-gene trimming of TCR beta chains was found in a later genetic analysis and replicated in an independent cohort. A further reported finding was that TCR beta sequences accurately predicted the HLA-A and HLA-B alleles for most subjects in the first cohort. In an earlier analysis of about 600 of the donors, most TCR beta V segments appeared in productive rearrangements about 87% or about 30% of the time, broadly matching IMGT annotations. Because HLA typing was missing for some donors at each locus, association tests included only the typed subset. In a later analysis, most CMV-associated TCR beta chains were found to appear HLA-restricted, with HLA associations seemingly driven largely by CMV exposure. Linkage disequilibrium might explain the correlated functional status among segregating V segments, but an unknown experimental factor could not be excluded. The authors suggested that the approach could potentially be generalized to other disease states and immunological phenotypes. In a later genetic analysis, fewer N-insertions in productive TCRs were reported among donors in an Asian-associated ancestry cluster than the roughly 710-donor mean. Strong co-occurrence of HLA alleles, especially DR and DQ, made assigning TCR associations to individual alleles difficult. Roughly uniform sequencing depth across donors was assumed in presence/absence analyses, although this assumption may not hold.

About this clone itself: Its recognized antigen is unknown. Base qualities are missing; no much larger clone stands one base away.

The library came from the immunoSEQ multiplex PCR assay. The multiplex PCR relied on a mix of 60 forward primers for TCR Vbeta segments and 13 reverse primers for TCR Jbeta segments. The CDR3 region of rearranged TCR beta genes was amplified from genomic DNA by a multiplex PCR assay. Amplified TCR beta libraries were sequenced as 87-base-pair reads on the Illumina HiSeq System. The source study handled its data this way. Across the 670 or so repertoires, a later analysis counted 80 million or so unique TCR beta chains, some 11 million of which were shared by at least two donors. Raw reads were error-corrected and collapsed into unique sequences with a nearest-neighbor algorithm that merged closely related sequences to remove PCR and sequencing errors. CDR3 sequences were aligned to IMGT reference sequences to assign V, D and J gene segments. For a sequence to be retained, a match of at least six nucleotides to both a V gene segment and a J gene segment was required. A rearrangement counted as productive if the CDR3 had no stop codons and remained in frame with V and J, and every other rearrangement counted as non-productive. Following IMGT convention, CDR3 was defined as the stretch from the second conserved V-encoded cysteine to the conserved J-encoded phenylalanine. Sequences without an unambiguous match to a single V gene segment were excluded from the earlier analysis of about 630 of the donors. An earlier analysis of 587 of the donors classified V segments as functional when productive rearrangements were above 56.7% and as segregating when the standard deviation between donors was above 5%. A statistical classification framework was built to diagnose cytomegalovirus status from the catalog of TCR beta chain sequences. A later analysis assigned V and J genes by comparing TCR nucleotide sequences with IMGT/GENE-DB human TR gene sequences. In a later analysis, CDR3 sequences and most-parsimonious VDJ recombination scenarios were assigned using the TCRdist pipeline. In a later analysis, each TCR beta chain was defined by its CDR3 amino acid sequence together with its V-gene family, and reads lacking a unique V-gene family were excluded. In a later analysis, some 600 highly shared, low-generation-probability nucleotide sequences were removed to address suspected cross-contamination and a sequencing artifact. In a later analysis, a clonal expansion index for each public chain was calculated from normalized within-repertoire ranks of inferred template counts. Generation probabilities in a later analysis came from a VDJ recombination model fitted to out-of-frame rearrangements, and those results were checked against IGoR. In a later analysis, TCR-TCR, TCR-HLA and TCR-CMV co-occurrence was scored with hypergeometric tests, and a repertoire-size bias correction was applied to TCR pairs. To estimate false discovery rates, a later analysis permuted the HLA or CMV assignments 20 times. In a later analysis, co-occurring TCRs were grouped using DBSCAN, with TCRdist sequence similarity added in when clustering inside HLA-allele-positive subsets. Co-occurrence clustering excluded repertoires with fewer than 30,000 or more than 120,000 public chains, plus five with anomalous nucleotide sharing. TCRdb took over this immuneACCESS table, retaining in-frame rearrangements with V and J assigned. Such tables are incomplete; in checked studies, under half of the missing clones stem from an unresolved V gene, and the remainder is unexplained. That table gives V, J and clone size, and the DNA gave D and trimming. The sample table contains 190,000 or so clones; only one count was recorded for about four fifths of them. 1.6% of the sample is in the top ten clones.

In total, 630 or so healthy bone marrow donors made up the cohort. Cohort members were all nominally healthy when sampled, although unrecorded immune exposures were likely present. The donor was CMV seronegative and was included in the group of several hundred seronegative cohort members. Each donor provided a peripheral blood sample, and peripheral blood mononuclear cells were used for TCR beta sequencing. Genomic DNA was extracted from the blood cell samples with the Qiagen DNeasy Blood Extraction Kit. Specimen: PBMCs. The source is a man in his fifties in good health and CMV-seronegative.

The DNA sequence follows: TGCGCCAGCAGTCCTATCTCGTACAAGGGACTTACTAGCAATCAGCCCCAGCATTTT. Translated, this gives CASSPISYKGLTSNQPQHF. This sequence uses TRBV23-1 and TRBJ1-5; a weak D assignment points to TRBD1 (5 bases agree). TRBV23-1 is filed as an ORF, its function uncertain. The junction shows trimming of 4 bases on V and 0 bases on J, plus 22 bases between the germline ends. Measured from the cysteine to the phenylalanine, the CDR3 is 19 residues long. Only the CDR3 part of the read is kept: 57 bases, read in frame from the first base.